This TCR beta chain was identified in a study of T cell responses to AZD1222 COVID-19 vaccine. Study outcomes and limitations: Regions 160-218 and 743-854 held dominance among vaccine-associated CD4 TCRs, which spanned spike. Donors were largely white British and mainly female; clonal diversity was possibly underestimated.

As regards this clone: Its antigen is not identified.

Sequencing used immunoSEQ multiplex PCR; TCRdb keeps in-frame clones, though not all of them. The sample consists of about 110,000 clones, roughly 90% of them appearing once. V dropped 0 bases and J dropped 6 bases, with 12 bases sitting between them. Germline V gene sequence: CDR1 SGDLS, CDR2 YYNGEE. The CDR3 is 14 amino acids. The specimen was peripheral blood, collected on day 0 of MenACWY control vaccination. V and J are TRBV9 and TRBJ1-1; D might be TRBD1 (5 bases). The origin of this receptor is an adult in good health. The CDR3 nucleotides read TGTGCCAGCAGCGTAGGTTGGGGGTCCGCTGAAGCTTTCTTT. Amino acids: CASSVGWGSAEAFF. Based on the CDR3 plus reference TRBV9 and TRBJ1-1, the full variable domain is DSGVTQTPKHLITATGQRVTLRCSPRSGDLSVYWYQQSLDQGLQFLIQYYNGEERAKGNILERFSAQQFPDLHSELNLSSLELGDSALYFCASSVGWGSAEAFFGQGTRLTVV.